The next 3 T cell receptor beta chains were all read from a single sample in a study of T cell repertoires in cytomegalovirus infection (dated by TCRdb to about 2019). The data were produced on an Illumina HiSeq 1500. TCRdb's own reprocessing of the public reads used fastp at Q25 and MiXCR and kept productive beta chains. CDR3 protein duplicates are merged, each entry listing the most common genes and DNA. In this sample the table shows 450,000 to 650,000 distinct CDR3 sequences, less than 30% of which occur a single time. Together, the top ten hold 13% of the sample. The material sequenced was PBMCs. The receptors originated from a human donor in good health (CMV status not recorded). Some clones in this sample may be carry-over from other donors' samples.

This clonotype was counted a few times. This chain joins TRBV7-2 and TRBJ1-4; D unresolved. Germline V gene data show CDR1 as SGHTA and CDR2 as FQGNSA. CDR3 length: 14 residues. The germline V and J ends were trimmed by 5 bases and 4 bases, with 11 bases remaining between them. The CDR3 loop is CASSPPAFNEKLFF. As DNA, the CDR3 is TGTGCCAGCAGCCCGCCCGCCTTTAATGAAAAACTGTTTTTT.

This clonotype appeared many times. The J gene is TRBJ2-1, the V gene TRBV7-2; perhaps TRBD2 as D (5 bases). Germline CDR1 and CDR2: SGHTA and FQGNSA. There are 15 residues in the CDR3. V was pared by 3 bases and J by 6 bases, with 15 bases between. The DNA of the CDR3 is TGTGCCAGCAGCTTCTCCGGGATTCCCATCAATGAGCAGTTCTTC. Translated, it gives CASSFSGIPINEQFF. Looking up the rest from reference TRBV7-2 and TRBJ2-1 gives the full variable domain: GAGVSQSPSNKVTEKGKDVELRCDPISGHTALYWYRQSLGQGLEFLIYFQGNSAPDKSGLPSDRFSAERTGGSVSTLTIQRTQQEDSAVYLCASSFSGIPINEQFFGPGTRLTVL.

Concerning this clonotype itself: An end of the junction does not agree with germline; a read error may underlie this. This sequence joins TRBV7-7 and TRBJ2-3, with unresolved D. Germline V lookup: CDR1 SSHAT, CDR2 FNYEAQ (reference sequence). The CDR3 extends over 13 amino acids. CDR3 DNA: TGTGCTAGCAGCGCATACGGCACAGATACGCAGTATTTT. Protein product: CASSAYGTDTQYF.